These 25 T cell receptor beta chains came from one sample sequenced in a study of blood T cells in healthy people across ages. A second roughly 6 to 11 cycle PCR used barcoded and J-beta primers. MiXCR was run by TCRdb on the 5' RACE reads, yielding one entry per CDR3 protein. The sample has some 1,800,000 distinct CDR3 sequences, more than 35% seen once. The sequenced sample consisted of blood. These receptors were collected from a human donor in good health.

This clonotype came up a few times. The V gene is TRBV10-3, the J gene TRBJ1-2; 8 bases are shared with TRBD1. V shed 10 bases and J 2 bases; nucleotides not matched to a gene: 9. The CDR3 has 14 amino acids. Germline V gene data show CDR1 as ENHRY and CDR2 as SYGVKD. The CDR3 loop is CATSGTGINYGYTF. In DNA, the CDR3 is TGTGCCACGTCCGGGACAGGAATAAACTATGGCTACACCTTC.

V and J are TRBV5-5 and TRBJ2-1; 8 bases line up with TRBD2. From germline, CDR1 is SGHKS and CDR2 YYEKEE (reference sequence). With V trimmed by 0 bases and J by 5 bases, 7 bases remained unmatched. The CDR3 contains 16 residues. CDR3 in amino acids: CASSLGAGEGDNEQFF. In DNA form, the CDR3 reads TGTGCCAGCAGCTTGGGAGCGGGGGAAGGGGACAATGAGCAGTTCTTC.

The sample holds a few counts of this clonotype. V is TRBV5-1 and J is TRBJ1-2, with D hard to call. Trimming stripped 5 bases from V and 6 bases from J, with 14 bases between. The CDR3 loop spans 13 amino acids. The germline gives CDR1 SGHRS, CDR2 YFSETQ. CDR3 loop: CASSPETFDGYTF. In DNA, the CDR3 is TGCGCCAGCAGTCCCGAAACCTTTGATGGCTACACCTTC. The complete variable domain, with remaining parts taken from reference TRBV5-1 and TRBJ1-2, reads KAGVTQTPRYLIKTRGQQVTLSCSPISGHRSVSWYQQTPGQGLQFLFEYFSETQRNKGNFPGRFSGRQFSNSRSEMNVSTLELGDSALYLCASSPETFDGYTFGSGTRLTVV.

This clonotype was picked up a small number of times. V gene TRBV20-1 combines with J gene TRBJ1-2, with TRBD1 identical over 8 bases. The germline V gene has CDR1 DFQATT and CDR2 SNEGSKA (reference sequence). CDR3 size: 14 residues. V lost 6 bases, J lost 4 bases, and 10 bases stayed unmatched. The CDR3 region is CSADGDRRTYGYTF. The CDR3 DNA sequence: TGCAGTGCGGATGGGGACAGGAGGACCTATGGCTACACCTTC.

This chain uses TRBV4-1 with TRBJ2-5; D could derive from TRBD1 or TRBD2 (6 bases each). The end of the DNA is better explained by TRBJ2-7, so the J call may be wrong. The CDR3 sequence is 18 residues long. From germline, CDR1 is MGHRA and CDR2 YSYEKL. CDR3 sequence (DNA): TGCGCCAGCAGCCAGTACGGGGGAAACAGGGAAACGATGCTCGAGCAGTACTTC. Its translation: CASSQYGGNRETMLEQYF.

The CDR3, as DNA: TGCAGTGCTAACCCCTCTTATGACACGGGACAGATCTATGGCTACACCTTC. Translation gives CSANPSYDTGQIYGYTF. J is TRBJ1-2 and V is TRBV20-1; 7 bases agree with TRBD1. The CDR3 runs to 17 residues. With V trimmed by 4 bases and J by 4 bases, 18 bases remained unmatched. The germline CDR1 and CDR2 sequences are DFQATT and SNEGSKA (reference sequence).

The chain combines TRBV20-1 with TRBJ2-3; maybe TRBD2 (6 bases). The germline CDR1 and CDR2 sequences are DFQATT and SNEGSKA (reference sequence). CDR3 length equals 16 residues. V gave up 5 bases and J gave up 4 bases, with 22 bases separating them. The CDR3 loop reads CSALPGPFSSADTQYF. CDR3 nucleotide sequence: TGCAGTGCTCTGCCTGGGCCGTTCTCTAGCGCAGATACGCAGTATTTT.

As concerns this clonotype: Mismatch with germline at one junction end may stem from a read error. J is TRBJ1-1 and V is TRBV9, with 9 bases aligning to TRBD1. The CDR3 extends over 14 amino acids. Looked up from germline, CDR1 is SGDLS and CDR2 is YYNGEE. CDR3 nucleotide sequence: TGTGCCAGCAGCCTAGGACAGGGGAACACTGTAGCTTTCTTT. This codes for CASSLGQGNTVAFF.

The V and J genes are TRBV7-8 and TRBJ1-2; the D gene is possibly TRBD1 (5 bases). Germline CDR1 is SGHVS and CDR2 is FQNEAQ. The CDR3 spans 17 residues. V lost 1 base to trimming and J lost 6 bases, with 21 bases between them. The CDR3 loop is CASSLGRWGSGKDGYTF. DNA of the CDR3: TGTGCCAGCAGCTTAGGGCGTTGGGGGTCAGGGAAGGATGGCTACACCTTC.

CDR3 sequence (DNA): TGTGCCAGCTTAATGACCCAACCCCTTGAGGTGACCCAGTACTTC. Protein product: CASLMTQPLEVTQYF. The V and J genes are TRBV21-1 and TRBJ2-5; TRBD1, the D gene given by the table, was not confirmed from the DNA. TRBV21-1 is shown as a pseudogene. CDR3 length: 15 residues.

This clonotype showed up many times. This chain links TRBV7-9 with TRBJ2-7; D remains ambiguous. The V end was cut by 5 bases, the J end by 3 bases, with 5 bases between. Germline values: CDR1 SEHNR, CDR2 FQNEAQ (reference sequence). This CDR3 contains 11 residues. The CDR3 nucleotides read TGTGCCAGCAGCAATTTCTACGAGCAGTACTTC. Translating gives CASSNFYEQYF.

The gene calls are TRBV6-1 and TRBJ2-6, with 7 bases aligning to TRBD1. Germline V gives CDR1 MNHNS, CDR2 SASEGT. Trimming at V came to 7 bases and at J to 2 bases, leaving 17 bases not matched to a gene. This CDR3 spans 19 amino acids. The CDR3 DNA follows: TGTGCCAGCACCCTACTAGGGGGCAGGGCCGGTCCTGGGGCCAACGTCCTGACTTTC. Amino acid sequence: CASTLLGGRAGPGANVLTF.

The CDR3 region has the DNA TGTGCCAGCACTTTTAGCAGCGTTTCTAGCACAGATACGCAGTATTTT. This encodes CASTFSSVSSTDTQYF. V and J are TRBV12-3 or TRBV12-4 and TRBJ2-3; D remains ambiguous. Deletions cut 7 bases from V and 0 bases from J, with 17 bases between. This CDR3 has 16 residues.

This chain uses TRBV13 with TRBJ2-2, with TRBD1 matching over 8 bases. Trimming took 5 bases from V and 7 from J; bases not matched to a gene: 3. The V gene's germline CDR1 is PRHDT and CDR2 FYEKMQ (reference sequence). The CDR3 has 13 amino acids. The CDR3 DNA reads as TGTGCCAGCAGCGCCAGGGGGCACGGGGAGCTGTTTTTT. It is translated as CASSARGHGELFF. Full variable domain (missing parts from reference TRBV13 and TRBJ2-2): AAGVIQSPRHLIKEKRETATLKCYPIPRHDTVYWYQQGPGQDPQFLISFYEKMQSDKGSIPDRFSAQQFSDYHSELNMSSLELGDSALYFCASSARGHGELFFGEGSRLTVL.

A word on this clonotype: One end of the junction fails to match germline, which may point to a read error. J is TRBJ2-1 and V is TRBV6-2 or TRBV6-3, with TRBD2 identical over 8 bases. Germline CDR1 reads MNHEY; CDR2 reads SVGEGT. CDR3 length equals 16 residues. CDR3 DNA sequence: TGTGCCAGCAGTTACGGGTTAGCGGGGATGTACAATGGGCAGTTCTTC. The encoded protein is CASSYGLAGMYNGQFF.

In the case of this clonotype: A much larger clone lies one base from this, so it may be a read error. The chain links TRBV20-1 to TRBJ2-5; 10 bases agree with TRBD1. The V segment lost 7 bases and the J segment 7 bases; nucleotides outside the gene matches: 15. Germline-derived CDR1 and CDR2 are DFQATT and SNEGSKA (reference sequence). CDR3 size: 15 residues. CDR3 residues: CSVNPGQGLTGTQYF. DNA of the CDR3: TGCAGTGTTAATCCGGGACAGGGGCTGACGGGGACCCAGTACTTC.

This clonotype was seen more than once but under ten times. The V call is TRBV15, the J call TRBJ2-1, with TRBD2 identical over 9 bases. Germline CDR1 and CDR2: LNHNV and YYDKDF (reference sequence). With 7 bases clipped from V and 7 bases from J, the junction kept 20 bases outside the gene matches. This CDR3 comprises 18 residues. CDR3 region: CATNRYPLAGAPGNEQFF. Here the CDR3 DNA reads TGTGCCACCAACAGGTACCCTTTAGCGGGGGCGCCGGGGAATGAGCAGTTCTTC.

This clonotype was observed a few times. V gene TRBV4-3 combines with J gene TRBJ2-7, with D unresolved. The germline CDR1 and CDR2 sequences are LGHNA and YSLEER. The ends were cut back, 0 bases at V and 3 bases at J, with 15 bases in the middle. CDR3 length equals 16 residues. The DNA for the CDR3 is TGCGCCAGCAGCCAAGAGTGGGGAAATGGTTACTACGAGCAGTACTTC. Translating it yields CASSQEWGNGYYEQYF.

This clonotype turned up a few times. The J gene is TRBJ1-5, the V gene TRBV19; D uncertain. Germline CDR1 reads LNHDA; CDR2 reads SQIVND (reference sequence). V lost 9 bases to trimming and J lost 0 bases, with 6 bases between them. This CDR3 is 12 amino acids long. CDR3 loop: CASRHSNQPQHF. CDR3 nucleotides: TGTGCCAGCCGCCATAGCAATCAGCCCCAGCATTTT. Supplemented by reference TRBV19 and TRBJ1-5, the full variable domain reads DGGITQSPKYLFRKEGQNVTLSCEQNLNHDAMYWYRQDPGQGLRLIYYSQIVNDFQKGDIAEGYSVSREKKESFPLTVTSAQKNPTAFYLCASRHSNQPQHFGDGTRLSIL.

The sample holds a few counts of this clonotype. The chain has TRBV5-8 and TRBJ2-7; a possible D gene is TRBD1 (6 bases). CDR1 SGHTS and CDR2 YDEGEE come from the germline V gene. V was trimmed by 4 bases and J by 3 bases, leaving 17 bases between them. The CDR3 contains 15 residues. CDR3 residues: CASSPASGDHYEQYF. The CDR3 nucleotides read TGTGCCAGCAGCCCCGCCTCAGGGGATCACTACGAGCAGTACTTC.

The chain carries TRBV12-3 or TRBV12-4 and TRBJ2-3; D possibly corresponds to TRBD2 (6 bases). Trimming pared 8 bases from V and 2 bases from J, leaving 17 bases between. The CDR3 extends over 15 amino acids. The CDR3 protein is CASQAGSTYTDTQYF. Here the CDR3 DNA reads TGTGCCAGCCAGGCCGGGAGTACTTACACAGATACGCAGTATTTT.

This chain connects TRBV29-1 to TRBJ1-2; 8 nucleotides line up with TRBD1. Germline trimming cut 3 bases from V and 8 bases from J; bases unmatched to any gene: 11. The CDR3 is made up of 14 amino acids. Germline CDR1 SQVTM, CDR2 ANQGSEA. The CDR3 DNA follows: TGCAGCGTTGATATTGGACAGGGAATATTCGGCTACACCTTC. Its protein is CSVDIGQGIFGYTF.

The sample holds many counts of this clonotype. CDR3 sequence (DNA): TGTGCCAGCGCCAACTACAATGAGCAGTTCTTC. Translated: CASANYNEQFF. V is TRBV12-3 or TRBV12-4 and J is TRBJ2-1; D unclear. V lost 8 bases and J lost 3, with 5 bases in between. CDR3 size: 11 residues.

The rearrangement links TRBV6-5 to TRBJ2-7, with a weak D call TRBD1 (5 bases). V was clipped by 6 bases and J by 1 base, with 10 bases between them. The germline V gene has CDR1 MNHEY and CDR2 SVGAGI. The CDR3 runs to 13 residues. DNA of the CDR3: TGTGCCAGCAGAATCCGACAGTCCTACGAGCAGTACTTC. It translates to CASRIRQSYEQYF.

The chain employs TRBV7-8 and TRBJ2-7; 10 bases match TRBD1. The J segment lost 6 bases and the V segment lost 1 base, leaving 15 bases of the junction unmatched. CDR3 size: 18 residues. Germline V gene lookup returns CDR1 SGHVS and CDR2 FQNEAQ. In DNA form, the CDR3 reads TGTGCCAGCAGCTTAGGGGGGGAAGGGACAGGGGCCAGGGGCGAGCAGTACTTC. Translated, it gives CASSLGGEGTGARGEQYF.